The next 5 T cell receptor beta chains were all read from a single sample in a study of T cells after yellow fever vaccination. TCRdb independently ran MiXCR on the 5' RACE reads; one entry per CDR3 protein. This table holds about 130,000 distinct CDR3 sequences, about 6.2% found once. The sequencing here drew on CD4+ T cells sorted from PBMCs, taken 10 days after the yellow fever booster vaccination. All receptors derive from a man under 40 who received the YFV17D yellow fever vaccine.

The chain links TRBV7-9 to TRBJ2-5; D ambiguous. Germline V gives CDR1 SEHNR, CDR2 FQNEAQ (reference sequence). The CDR3 is 11 residues long. V lost 6 bases and J 5 bases, leaving 7 bases between the germline ends. CDR3 bases: TGTGCCAGCAGTGTCTGGGAGACCCAGTACTTC. Protein: CASSVWETQYF.

This clonotype showed up many times. This chain links TRBV2 with TRBJ2-2, with 16 bases identical to TRBD2. Per germline, CDR1 SNHLY and CDR2 FYNNEI. J lost 7 bases, V lost 8 bases, and 7 bases had no gene match. The CDR3 runs 16 residues. The CDR3 DNA reads TGTGCCAGCTTGGGACTAGCGGGAGGGCATGGCGGGGAGCTGTTTTTT. Translation gives CASLGLAGGHGGELFF.

This clonotype has at least ten counts. The chain uses TRBV7-9 and TRBJ1-1; D gene unclear. The CDR3 contains 13 residues. Germline CDR1 is SEHNR and CDR2 is FQNEAQ (reference sequence). V lost 5 bases to trimming and J lost 0 bases, with 7 bases between them. The DNA of the CDR3 is TGTGCCAGCAGCCGAAAATTGAACACTGAAGCTTTCTTT. This codes for CASSRKLNTEAFF.

This clonotype showed up many times. The chain recombines TRBV6-5 with TRBJ2-1, with TRBD1 matching 8 bases. V was pared by 4 bases and J by 3 bases, with 5 bases of the junction left unmatched. The CDR3 is made up of 15 amino acids. The V gene's germline CDR1 is MNHEY and CDR2 SVGAGI. The CDR3 loop is CASSFSGTGYNEQFF. In DNA, the CDR3 is TGTGCCAGCAGTTTCTCGGGGACAGGCTACAATGAGCAGTTCTTC.

This clonotype was recorded at least ten times. CDR3 amino acids: CASSIGDRRDIQYF. Written as DNA, the CDR3 is TGTGCCAGTAGTATAGGAGACAGGAGGGACATTCAGTACTTC. This chain connects TRBV19 to TRBJ2-4; either TRBD1 or TRBD2 may fit D (6 bases each). This CDR3 contains 14 residues. V was shortened by 1 base and J by 8 bases, with 12 bases between the two germline ends. Per the germline V gene, CDR1 is LNHDA and CDR2 is SQIVND (reference sequence).